The rows below give T cell receptor beta chains drawn from one sample of a study of T-cell reconstitution after alpha-beta-depleted transplantation in children. MiXCR, run by TCRdb on the PCR reads, gives a single entry per CDR3 protein. Of about 160,000 distinct CDR3 sequences in the sample, approximately 10% were seen once. Here the sequenced sample was PBMCs, taken before TCRalphabeta/CD19-depleted stem cell transplant. The receptors shown here come from a boy younger than 10 with acute myeloid leukemia, due to receive a stem cell transplant. Each CDR3 is given with its conserved first and last residue. The D gene is left open where the match is weak. Expanded clones are given a class, and other clones once, few, many or no size at all.

>many|.|TRBJ2-1|TRBV28
TGTGCCAGCAGGTATTCCTACAATGAGCAGTTCTTC
CASRYSYNEQFF
>many|.|TRBJ1-3|TRBV29-1
TGCAGCGTTGCAGGGAACTCTGGAAACACCATATATTTT
CSVAGNSGNTIYF
>many|.|TRBJ1-6|TRBV6-1
TGTGCCAGCAGCGACCCTAGGACTGTTTATAATTCACCCCTCCACTTT
CASSDPRTVYNSPLHF
>many|.|TRBJ1-4|TRBV20-1
TGCAGTGCTAGAGATTTGGTACAGGGTAGTGAAAAACTGTTTTTT
CSARDLVQGSEKLFF
>many|.|TRBJ1-5|TRBV20-1
TGCAGTGCTAGAGATTCCGGGACTGCAACGGATCAGCCCCAGCATTTT
CSARDSGTATDQPQHF
>many|.|TRBJ1-5|TRBV7-3
TGTGCCAGCAGCTTAACACCGGATCAGCCCCAGCATTTT
CASSLTPDQPQHF
>many|.|TRBJ2-5|TRBV5-1
TGCGCCAGCAGCTTGGCCTCTAGTGGGAGGCCCCTTAGGTGGGAGACCCAGTACTTC
CASSLASSGRPLRWETQYF
>many|.|TRBJ1-1|TRBV7-9
TGTGCCAGCAGTAGGGGAAACACTGAAGCTTTCTTT
CASSRGNTEAFF
>many|.|TRBJ2-7|TRBV6-1
TGTGCCAGCTCGTGGGGGGACGAGCAGTACTTC
CASSWGDEQYF
>.|.|TRBJ1-1|TRBV30
TGTGCCTGGAAATCCCAGGGGTTCGCTGAAGCTTTCTTT
CAWKSQGFAEAFF
>many|.|TRBJ2-7|TRBV28
TGTGCCAGCAGTCTCGGACCTCGGTGGGAGCAGTACTTC
CASSLGPRWEQYF
>few|TRBD1|TRBJ2-3|TRBV29-1
TGCAGCGCACCGGGACAGGGGGTGGATACGCAGTATTTT
CSAPGQGVDTQYF
>many|.|TRBJ2-1|TRBV3-1
TGTGCCAGCAGCCAAGACGACGTGGTCGAGTTCTTC
CASSQDDVVEFF
>many|.|TRBJ2-4|TRBV12-3/TRBV12-4
TGTGCCAGCAGTTCCAGGGTTGCCAAAAACATTCAGTACTTC
CASSSRVAKNIQYF
>few|.|TRBJ2-2|TRBV6-2/TRBV6-3
TGTGCCAGTCGGGACTCAGGACACACCGGGGAGCTGTTTTTT
CASRDSGHTGELFF
>many|TRBD1|TRBJ1-2|TRBV12-5
TGTGCTAGTGGGAGGGAGGCAGGGGGCCTCTATGGCTACACCTTC
CASGREAGGLYGYTF
>many|.|TRBJ2-7|TRBV27
TGTGCCAGCAGAGGACGGATTGCCTACGAGCAGTACTTC
CASRGRIAYEQYF
>.|.|TRBJ1-4|TRBV28
TGTGCCACCCACAGCCCGGGGGGGCCGGGAGAAAAACTGTTTTTT
CATHSPGGPGEKLFF
>few|.|TRBJ2-7|TRBV5-1
TGCGCCAGCAGCTTGTCGACTACCATGGACCTCTACGAGCAGTACTTC
CASSLSTTMDLYEQYF
>many|TRBD2|TRBJ2-1|TRBV7-3
TGTGCCAGCAGCTTACTAGCGGGCTCCTATGAGCAGTTCTTC
CASSLLAGSYEQFF
>many|.|TRBJ1-4|TRBV5-1
TGCGCCAGCAGCTTGGGACAGAAGGGTAATGAAAAACTGTTTTTT
CASSLGQKGNEKLFF
>many|.|TRBJ2-1|TRBV7-9
TGTGCCAGCAGTTTGAGGGCGGTCCCCCTTTACAATGAGCAGTTCTTC
CASSLRAVPLYNEQFF
>many|TRBD1|TRBJ1-6|TRBV6-5
TGTGCCAGCAGTTACTCGCGGACAGGGGGTTCACCCCTCCACTTT
CASSYSRTGGSPLHF
>many|TRBD1|TRBJ1-5|TRBV6-2/TRBV6-3
TGTGCCAGCAACCCAGGGACAGGGGGCGTCCTCGGGTGGAGCAATCAGCCCCAGCATTTT
CASNPGTGGVLGWSNQPQHF
>many|.|TRBJ2-3|TRBV4-1
TGCGCCAGCAGCCACGAATCCAGCGGGACAGTTTGGACAGATACGCAGTATTTT
CASSHESSGTVWTDTQYF
>many|TRBD2|TRBJ2-7|TRBV12-3/TRBV12-4
TGTGCCAGCAGTTTACGGGAGGACGAGCAGTACTTC
CASSLREDEQYF
>many|TRBD1|TRBJ2-1|TRBV12-3/TRBV12-4
TGTGCCAGCGCGCCGCGGGCAGGGGGCTACAATGAGCAGTTCTTC
CASAPRAGGYNEQFF
>many|.|TRBJ1-1|TRBV28
TGTGCCAGCAGTTTAAGTGTCGTACAGGAAGCTTTCTTT
CASSLSVVQEAFF
>many|TRBD2|TRBJ2-2|TRBV7-9
TGTGCCAGCAGCTCCGGCGGGGGGACGGGGCGAACCGGGGAGCTGTTTTTT
CASSSGGGTGRTGELFF
>many|.|TRBJ2-3|TRBV20-1
TGCAGTGCTACGAGTTTAACAGACATTTCTAGCACAGATACGCAGTATTTT
CSATSLTDISSTDTQYF
>many|.|TRBJ2-5|TRBV6-4
TGTGCCAGCAGTGACTGGAGACAAGAGACCCAGTACTTC
CASSDWRQETQYF
>many|TRBD2|TRBJ2-1|TRBV7-3
TGTGCCAGCAGCACCTCCATAGCGGGGACAATGGATGAGCAGTTCTTC
CASSTSIAGTMDEQFF
>few|TRBD1|TRBJ1-4|TRBV12-3/TRBV12-4
TGTGCCAGCAGTTTAGAGATGACAGGGGGGGGGTTTAATGAAAAACTGTTTTTT
CASSLEMTGGGFNEKLFF
>many|.|TRBJ1-5|TRBV20-1
TGCAGTGCTATGGGGGGCTATAGCAATCAGCCCCAGCATTTT
CSAMGGYSNQPQHF
>many|.|TRBJ2-5|TRBV20-1
TGCGCTTCCCACCTGGGGGCTGGGGAGACCCAGTACTTC
CASHLGAGETQYF
>many|.|TRBJ2-6|TRBV3-1
TGTGCCAGCAGCCAAGATGGGGGTTCTGGGGCCAACGTCCTGACTTTC
CASSQDGGSGANVLTF
>many|.|TRBJ1-2|TRBV28
TGTGCCAGCAGTTTAGGGGAGGTCTATGGCTACACCTTC
CASSLGEVYGYTF
>many|.|TRBJ1-5|TRBV2
TGTGCCAGCAGTGAGAACAGGGAGAGGCAGCCCCAGCATTTT
CASSENRERQPQHF
>many|.|TRBJ2-7|TRBV12-3/TRBV12-4
TGTGCCAGCAGTTTCGAGTACGAGCAGTACTTC
CASSFEYEQYF
>many|.|TRBJ1-4|TRBV10-1
TGCGCCAGCAGCGACGGGACCGCGTCCGAAAAACTGTTTTTT
CASSDGTASEKLFF
>many|.|TRBJ1-6|TRBV4-1
TGCGCCAGCAGCCAAGAAGCGGCGAGGGCACAGTTGAATTCACCCCTCCACTTT
CASSQEAARAQLNSPLHF
>.|.|TRBJ1-6|TRBV6-5
TGTGCCAGCAGTTACTTGGGTAATTCACCCCTCCACTTT
CASSYLGNSPLHF
>many|TRBD2|TRBJ2-1|TRBV14
TGTGCCAGCAGCCAACAGCACGGACTAGCTTACAATGAGCAGTTCTTC
CASSQQHGLAYNEQFF
>many|.|TRBJ2-1|TRBV20-1
TGCAGTGCTAGGCTAGGAGGGTTCAATGAGCAGTTCTTC
CSARLGGFNEQFF
>many|.|TRBJ2-7|TRBV5-1
TGCGCCAGCAGCCCAGGGGGACTTACCGCCTACGAGCAGTACTTC
CASSPGGLTAYEQYF
>many|TRBD1|TRBJ2-2|TRBV7-7
TGTGCTAGCAGCTCCGAACCGGGACAGGGAAGCGCGCGCACCGGGGAGCTGTTTTTT
CASSSEPGQGSARTGELFF
>many|TRBD2|TRBJ2-7|TRBV10-2
TGCGCCAGCAGTGCCCCCGTTGGACTAGCGGGCTCCTACGAGCAGTACTTC
CASSAPVGLAGSYEQYF
>many|.|TRBJ2-1|TRBV7-2
TGTGCCAGCAGCTTGACACTCGGGGGCCCGAGGAACAATGAGCAGTTCTTC
CASSLTLGGPRNNEQFF
>many|TRBD2|TRBJ2-1|TRBV28
TGTGCCAGCGGTCATTCTAGCGGGAAGTGGGGGGAGCAGTTCTTC
CASGHSSGKWGEQFF
>many|.|TRBJ2-2|TRBV4-1
TGCGCCAGCAGCCAAGTAGGACCGAACACCGGGGAGCTGTTTTTT
CASSQVGPNTGELFF
>.|.|TRBJ2-5|TRBV27
TGTGCCAGCAGTTTATTCGGCGGGGTAGGGCAAGAGACCCAGTACTTC
CASSLFGGVGQETQYF
>.|.|TRBJ2-7|TRBV5-1
TGCGCCAGCAGCTTGGGGGCGGGAACCTACGAGCAGTACTTC
CASSLGAGTYEQYF
>many|TRBD2|TRBJ2-3|TRBV12-3/TRBV12-4
TGTGCCAGCAGTCTCGTGCGAGGGGTAGGACTAGCGGGACGCACAGATACGCAGTATTTT
CASSLVRGVGLAGRTDTQYF
>many|.|TRBJ2-5|TRBV2
TGTGCCAGCAGTGGAGACAACCAAGAGACCCAGTACTTC
CASSGDNQETQYF
>many|.|TRBJ1-5|TRBV29-1
TGCAGCGTTGAAGAGGACGGCAATCAGCCCCAGCATTTT
CSVEEDGNQPQHF
>many|.|TRBJ2-6|TRBV5-1
TGCGCCAGCAGCTTGGATGTGGGAGGTCCTACCTCTGGGGCCAACGTCCTGACTTTC
CASSLDVGGPTSGANVLTF
>.|.|TRBJ2-7|TRBV27
TGTGCCAGCAGCTGGGTCAGCTCCTACGAGCAGTACTTC
CASSWVSSYEQYF
>many|.|TRBJ2-1|TRBV2
TGTGCCAGCACCGACGGTACAGACAATGAGCAGTTCTTC
CASTDGTDNEQFF
>many|.|TRBJ2-3|TRBV12-3/TRBV12-4
TGTGCCAGCAGTCCCCCTTTGAGGGCTTACACAGATACGCAGTATTTT
CASSPPLRAYTDTQYF
>many|.|TRBJ2-1|TRBV2
TGTGCCAGCAGTGGGACATACGCGTTCTTC
CASSGTYAFF